This entry describes one TCR beta chain. This entry belongs to a study of cytomegalovirus exposure and HLA in healthy donors. PCR was performed using 60 Vbeta and 13 Jbeta primers. Repertoires were generated with immunoSEQ multiplex PCR, while TCRdb's copy carries only in-frame clones and drops some. The sample holds 200,000 or so clones, roughly 87% seen once. J was trimmed by 3 bases and V by 0 bases; bases with no gene match: 7. Germline values: CDR1 LGHNT, CDR2 FRNRAP. This CDR3 is built from 17 residues. The TCR sequence derives from a girl under three years old in good health and CMV-seronegative. The rearrangement uses TRBV12-5 and TRBJ1-2; 10 positions match TRBD1. Input material: PBMCs. The CDR3 is CASGLVPRQGAHYGYTF. CDR3 bases: TGTGCTAGTGGTTTGGTACCGAGACAGGGGGCCCACTATGGCTACACCTTC. The full variable domain, completed using reference TRBV12-5 and TRBJ1-2, is DARVTQTPRHKVTEMGQEVTMRCQPILGHNTVFWYRQTMMQGLELLAYFRNRAPLDDSGMPKDRFSAEMPDATLATLKIQPSEPRDSAVYFCASGLVPRQGAHYGYTFGSGTRLTVV.